This T cell receptor (beta chain) was obtained from a study of CD8 T cells in Susac syndrome. Germline lookup yields CDR1 DFQATT and CDR2 SNEGSKA (reference sequence). The CDR3 consists of 11 residues. The V end lost 1 base, the J end lost 6 bases, and 7 bases lay between the germline ends. RNA, at about 0.45 to 1 ug, was reverse transcribed with random hexamers. With immunoSEQ multiplex PCR, TCR beta CDR3 was amplified across 54 Vbeta and 13 Jbeta. TCRdb recomputed calls from the immunoSEQ multiplex PCR reads with MiXCR, one row per CDR3 protein. The data hold 330,000 or so distinct CDR3 sequences, with 75% to 90% observed a single time. Study-wide results and caveats: A relatively small number of individuals underwent TCR sequencing and HLA analysis.

TCR beta sequencing covered blood CD8+ and CD4+ T cells. Concerning this clonotype: Its antigen is still unknown.

This TCR was sampled from a human donor with multiple sclerosis. Sequenced: CD8+ T cells from PBMCs. The V and J genes are TRBV20-1 and TRBJ2-7; D not resolved. The CDR3 loop is CSARVVTEQYF. CDR3 sequence (DNA): TGCAGTGCTAGAGTGGTTACCGAGCAGTACTTC.